These T cell receptor beta chains were read from a single sample in a study of shared clonotypes between healthy human individuals. Method: immunoSEQ multiplex PCR; TCRdb's copy keeps in-frame clones and lacks some. The sample consists of over a million clones, roughly 96% of them appearing once. The sequenced sample was naive CD4+ T cells sorted from blood. The receptors shown here come from a young man in good health. Both conserved end residues are part of each CDR3. D genes are given only for firm matches. Some rows have no size entry. The others give once, few or many, or a class for an expanded clone.

.	TRBV11-2	.	TRBJ1-2	CASSPWNSANYGYTF	TGTGCCAGCAGCCCTTGGAATAGTGCTAACTATGGCTACACCTTC
.	TRBV7-7	once	TRBJ2-1	CASSLGLGNEQFF	TGTGCCAGCAGCTTAGGGTTGGGGAATGAGCAGTTCTTC
.	TRBV10-3	.	TRBJ2-3	CAISEGHPRTDTQYF	TGTGCCATCAGTGAGGGACACCCGAGGACAGATACGCAGTATTTT
.	TRBV19	.	TRBJ1-5	CASSISAFAQPQHF	TGTGCCAGTAGTATCTCAGCGTTTGCCCAGCCCCAGCATTTT
TRBD1	TRBV2	.	TRBJ2-5	CASRADRTGSFETQYF	TGTGCCAGCAGGGCTGATCGGACAGGGAGTTTTGAGACCCAGTACTTC
TRBD2	TRBV11-2	.	TRBJ2-3	CASSLELLAGATDTQYF	TGTGCCAGCAGCTTAGAACTCCTAGCGGGAGCGACAGATACGCAGTATTTT
.	TRBV7-2	.	TRBJ1-4	CASSQTATNEKLFF	TGTGCCAGCAGCCAGACAGCAACTAATGAAAAACTGTTTTTT
.	TRBV15	.	TRBJ2-3	CATSRGNRSYYLGTDTQYF	TGTGCCACCAGCAGAGGGAACAGGTCTTATTACCTGGGCACAGATACGCAGTATTTT
.	TRBV28	.	TRBJ1-1	CATNTGPQNTEAFF	TGTGCCACCAATACGGGACCGCAGAACACTGAAGCTTTCTTT
.	TRBV5-6	.	TRBJ2-6	CASSLVSGANVLTF	TGTGCCAGCAGCTTGGTCAGTGGGGCCAACGTCCTGACTTTC
.	TRBV6-5	.	TRBJ2-4	CASRAPWDIQYF	TGTGCCAGCAGGGCACCTTGGGACATTCAGTACTTC
TRBD2	TRBV30	.	TRBJ2-5	CAWGLAERTQYF	TGTGCCTGGGGACTAGCGGAGCGGACCCAGTACTTC
TRBD1	TRBV6-1	.	TRBJ2-7	CASSEKPGTARYEQYF	TGTGCCAGCAGTGAAAAACCGGGGACAGCCCGCTACGAGCAGTACTTC
.	TRBV27	.	TRBJ2-3	CASSWGWGSGTDTQYF	TGTGCCAGCAGTTGGGGATGGGGTAGCGGCACAGATACGCAGTATTTT
.	TRBV4-1	.	TRBJ2-7	CASSQEGGQGAYEQYF	TGCGCCAGCAGCCAAGAAGGGGGGCAGGGGGCCTACGAGCAGTACTTC
.	TRBV6-1	.	TRBJ1-4	CASSYGTDEKLFF	TGTGCCAGCAGCTACGGGACGGATGAAAAACTGTTTTTT
.	TRBV5-6	.	TRBJ2-7	CASSLAVGYEQYF	TGTGCCAGCAGCTTGGCGGTGGGCTACGAGCAGTACTTC
TRBD1	TRBV7-2	.	TRBJ2-1	CASSRDRNEQFF	TGTGCCAGCAGCAGGGACAGGAATGAGCAGTTCTTC
.	TRBV2	once	TRBJ2-2	CASSGQPNTGELFF	TGTGCCAGCAGCGGACAGCCGAACACCGGGGAGCTGTTTTTT
TRBD2	TRBV11-3	.	TRBJ2-1	CASSLRVAGPGRQFF	TGTGCCAGCAGCCTCCGGGTAGCGGGGCCCGGCAGGCAGTTCTTC
.	TRBV18	.	TRBJ1-1	CASSPLVVMNTEAFF	TGTGCCAGCTCACCCTTGGTGGTAATGAACACTGAAGCTTTCTTT
TRBD1	TRBV7-2	.	TRBJ2-4	CASSLGQAVGDIQYF	TGTGCCAGCAGCTTGGGACAGGCGGTCGGGGACATTCAGTACTTC
TRBD1	TRBV28	.	TRBJ2-1	CASPQTGVQNEQFF	TGTGCCTCCCCCCAGACAGGGGTACAGAATGAGCAGTTCTTC
.	TRBV9	.	TRBJ1-2	CASSVQGSLHYGYTF	TGTGCCAGCAGCGTACAGGGGAGTCTTCACTATGGCTACACCTTC
.	TRBV19	once	TRBJ1-5	CASSIPGFSNQPQHF	TGTGCCAGTAGTATCCCAGGATTTAGCAATCAGCCCCAGCATTTT
.	TRBV6-6	.	TRBJ2-7	CASSYSGWQSYEQYF	TGTGCCAGCAGTTACTCCGGATGGCAGAGCTACGAGCAGTACTTC
TRBD2	TRBV28	.	TRBJ2-1	CASSAPGTSGYNEQFF	TGTGCCAGCAGCGCACCCGGGACTAGCGGATACAATGAGCAGTTCTTC
TRBD2	TRBV7-9	.	TRBJ2-5	CASSYRLAGDQETQYF	TGTGCCAGCAGCTATCGACTAGCGGGTGACCAAGAGACCCAGTACTTC
.	TRBV14	.	TRBJ2-3	CASSQRLASDTQYF	TGTGCCAGCAGCCAACGTCTAGCGTCTGATACGCAGTATTTT
.	TRBV30	.	TRBJ2-7	CAWSVGKGGHYEQYF	TGTGCCTGGAGTGTAGGGAAAGGAGGCCACTACGAGCAGTACTTC
.	TRBV9	.	TRBJ2-3	CASSVEGNTDTQYF	TGTGCCAGCAGCGTAGAGGGGAACACAGATACGCAGTATTTT